Only a few counts were recorded for the clone carrying this T cell receptor (beta chain). Its matching antigen is unknown. This entry comes from a study of T cells in Graves' hyperthyroidism and ophthalmopathy. Study findings and constraints: Ophthalmopathy and stable hyperthyroidism were told apart by a 13 V-J model. Most thyroid clonotypes that were expanded above 0.001 also turned up in blood.

The investigators amplified TCR beta CDR3 regions from RNA transcripts. TCR CDR3 underwent first-round RT-PCR with the HTBI primer set. TCRdb reanalysed the multiplex PCR reads using MiXCR and keeps one entry per CDR3 protein. The sample holds around 390,000 distinct CDR3 sequences, 13% to 15% seen once. PBMCs were sourced from about 10 ml fresh peripheral blood. The sample was blood. The source of this sequence is a woman aged 25 to 45 with Graves' ophthalmopathy.

The CDR3 DNA sequence: TGTGCCAGCACCGGGGGGGCACGGAACATTCAGTACTTC. Translating gives CASTGGARNIQYF. The rearrangement links TRBV28 to TRBJ2-4, with 8 positions matching TRBD2. Germline loops: CDR1 MDHEN, CDR2 SYDVKM. The CDR3 length is 13 residues. V lost 7 bases to trimming and J lost 7 bases; unmatched junction nucleotides: 6.